This entry describes one T cell receptor beta chain. This may come from a read error, since a much larger clone is one base off. The data stem from a study of response to subunit inactivated influenza vaccine. This CDR3 is built from 14 residues. CDR1 LGHNA and CDR2 YSLEER come from the germline V gene. MiXCR, run by TCRdb on the RT-PCR reads, gives a single entry per CDR3 protein. The data show about 500,000 distinct CDR3 sequences, with about 15% seen just once and 3% held by the top ten. The rearrangement links TRBV4-3 to TRBJ2-7; 8 nucleotides line up with TRBD1. This receptor was obtained from a man aged 50 to 75 who received an inactivated influenza vaccine. Sequenced material: CD4+ T cells sorted from PBMCs, taken 23 months after vaccination. The CDR3 DNA reads as TGCGCCCGCAGCCTCGGGACAGGCCCCCTGGAGCAGTACTTC. Its translation: CARSLGTGPLEQYF.